One and the same sample provided the 8 T cell receptor beta chains below, sequenced in a study of shared clonotypes between healthy human individuals. Sequencing used immunoSEQ multiplex PCR; TCRdb keeps in-frame clones, though not all of them. The sample comprises around 720,000 clones, less than 80% of which are singletons, and 1.5% to 2% rests with the top ten. Sequencing used memory CD4+ T cells sorted from blood. Subset defined: CD45RA-negative fraction. Receptor source: a woman younger than 45 in good health.

This chain joins TRBV19 and TRBJ1-5; D gene ambiguous. Per germline, CDR1 LNHDA and CDR2 SQIVND (reference sequence). CDR3 length equals 14 residues. V was pared by 3 bases and J by 4 bases, with 10 bases between. CDR3 sequence: CASSIGPVNQPQHF. The CDR3 region has the DNA TGTGCCAGTAGTATTGGGCCCGTAAATCAGCCCCAGCATTTT.

The chain employs TRBV28 and TRBJ1-2; tentative D call: TRBD1 (5 bases). In germline, CDR1 is MDHEN, CDR2 SYDVKM. This CDR3 has 14 residues. The V gene lost 11 bases and the J gene lost 1 base, with 17 bases spanning the gap. The CDR3 DNA reads as TGTGCCGCTGTCCGGGACGGCCTTAACTATGGCTACACCTTC. Its translation is CAAVRDGLNYGYTF.

The chain carries TRBV6-1 and TRBJ2-5; 7 bases agree with TRBD1. Judging by the DNA end, TRBJ2-7 fits better; the J call may be wrong. Germline CDR1 is MNHNS and CDR2 is SASEGT. The CDR3 totals 14 residues. The DNA of the CDR3 is TGTGCCAGCAGGGAACAGGGGAGCTCCTACGAGCAGTACTTC. Amino acids: CASREQGSSYEQYF.

The chain combines TRBV10-3 with TRBJ1-2; D gene ambiguous. With 0 bases removed from V and 12 bases from J, the gap between germline ends came to 14 bases. In germline, CDR1 is ENHRY, CDR2 SYGVKD. There are 13 residues in the CDR3. The chain's CDR3 is CAISESATPRDTF. As DNA, the CDR3 is TGTGCCATCAGTGAGTCGGCAACACCGAGGGACACCTTC.

CDR3 amino acids: CASSPRSRGQGAYEQYF. The CDR3, as DNA: TGCGCCAGCAGCCCACGCTCCAGGGGACAGGGGGCCTACGAGCAGTACTTC. This sequence joins TRBV5-1 and TRBJ2-7; TRBD1 matches at 11 bases. Per germline, CDR1 SGHRS and CDR2 YFSETQ. The CDR3 contains 17 residues. V shed 4 bases, J shed 2 bases, and the junction held 11 bases outside the gene matches.

V gene TRBV28 combines with J gene TRBJ1-5, with 7 bases lining up with TRBD1. Germline CDR1 reads MDHEN; CDR2 reads SYDVKM. The CDR3 consists of 15 residues. The V gene end was trimmed by 9 bases and the J gene end by 1 base; junction bases not matched to a gene: 9. CDR3 protein: CARAGTDKSNQPQHF. CDR3 DNA sequence: TGTGCCAGGGCTGGGACAGACAAGAGCAATCAGCCCCAGCATTTT.

The chain couples TRBV30 to TRBJ1-3; D call uncertain. Between the trimmed V and J ends, which lost 3 bases and 7 bases, there was a span of 7 bases. This CDR3 spans 11 amino acids. Germline V CDR1 and CDR2: GTSNPN, SVGIG (reference sequence). CDR3 sequence: CAWSGGNTIYF. The CDR3 DNA is TGTGCCTGGAGCGGAGGGAACACCATATATTTT. Supplemented by reference TRBV30 and TRBJ1-3, the full variable domain reads SQTIHQWPATLVQPVGSPLSLECTVEGTSNPNLYWYRQAAGRGLQLLFYSVGIGQISSEVPQNLSASRPQDRQFILSSKKLLLSDSGFYLCAWSGGNTIYFGEGSWLTVV.

The chain couples TRBV29-1 to TRBJ2-1; 10 nucleotides line up with TRBD2. Germline values: CDR1 SQVTM, CDR2 ANQGSEA. J was trimmed by 8 bases and V by 1 base; bases with no gene match: 11. There are 16 residues in the CDR3. Here the CDR3 reads CSVEGSLLAGAYEQFF. In nucleotides, the CDR3 is TGCAGCGTTGAAGGTAGTCTCCTAGCGGGAGCCTATGAGCAGTTCTTC.